Presented here are 32 T cell receptor beta chains from one specimen sequenced in a study of regulatory T cells in long-lasting Graves disease. Library construction for TCR beta used iRepertoire HTBI primers and Arm-PCR of CDR3 regions. MiXCR, applied by TCRdb to the multiplex PCR reads, yields one record per CDR3 protein. The sample has approximately 400,000 distinct CDR3 sequences, 15% seen once. Time point: newly diagnosed GD, antithyroid drugs for less than 3 months. PBMC RNA was the source of the TCR library. The data also belong to a second study, concerning T cells in Graves' hyperthyroidism and ophthalmopathy.

The sample was peripheral blood mononuclear cells (PBMCs), taken at new diagnosis, from a patient treated with antithyroid drugs. The receptors come from a woman between 25 and 40 years old with Graves disease.

This clonotype was recorded many times. The chain carries TRBV12-3 or TRBV12-4 and TRBJ2-1, with 7 bases matching TRBD2. V was pared by 1 base and J by 4 bases, with 7 bases of the junction left unmatched. This CDR3 is 16 amino acids long. The CDR3 sequence is CASSLVLGGGYNEQFF. As DNA, the CDR3 is TGTGCCAGCAGTTTAGTCCTAGGCGGGGGATACAATGAGCAGTTCTTC.

This chain joins TRBV29-1 and TRBJ2-7, with D perhaps TRBD1 (6 bases). This CDR3 spans 14 amino acids. Germline lookup yields CDR1 SQVTM and CDR2 ANQGSEA. Deletions cut 5 bases from V and 2 bases from J, with 16 bases between. The CDR3: CSVRRTDSTYEQYF. In DNA form, the CDR3 reads TGCAGCGTTAGAAGGACAGATTCGACCTACGAGCAGTACTTC.

This chain links TRBV29-1 with TRBJ2-1, with 9 nucleotides matching TRBD2. From germline, CDR1 is SQVTM and CDR2 ANQGSEA. This CDR3 is built from 16 residues. J lost 0 bases, V lost 7 bases, and 10 bases had no gene match. The CDR3 DNA sequence: TGCAGCGCGAAGAAGGGACTAGCAGGCTCCTACAATGAGCAGTTCTTC. It is translated as CSAKKGLAGSYNEQFF.

This clonotype was detected ten times or more. V usage is TRBV28 and J usage is TRBJ2-1, with unresolved D. CDR1 MDHEN and CDR2 SYDVKM come from the germline V gene. V gave up 6 bases and J gave up 6 bases, with 9 bases separating them. CDR3 length equals 12 residues. This chain's CDR3 is CASSLWLNEQFF. In DNA, the CDR3 is TGTGCCAGCAGCCTCTGGCTCAATGAGCAGTTCTTC. The full variable domain, completed using reference TRBV28 and TRBJ2-1, is DVKVTQSSRYLVKRTGEKVFLECVQDMDHENMFWYRQDPGLGLRLIYFSYDVKMKEKGDIPEGYSVSREKKERFSLILESASTNQTSMYLCASSLWLNEQFFGPGTRLTVL.

The chain combines TRBV11-3 with TRBJ2-1; no clear D gene. The CDR3 runs 12 residues. V dropped 1 base and J dropped 8 bases, with 6 bases sitting between them. Germline V gives CDR1 SGHNT, CDR2 YENEEA. The CDR3 here is CASSLAGYEQFF. The CDR3 DNA sequence: TGTGCCAGCAGCTTAGCGGGTTATGAGCAGTTCTTC.

This clonotype was recorded at least ten times. This chain connects TRBV2 to TRBJ2-1, with TRBD2 matching 8 bases. The J segment lost 0 bases and the V segment lost 9 bases, leaving 1 base of the junction unmatched. The CDR3 loop spans 13 amino acids. Germline V gene lookup returns CDR1 SNHLY and CDR2 FYNNEI. The CDR3 sequence: CARGTSSYNEQFF. DNA for the CDR3: TGTGCCAGAGGGACTAGCTCCTACAATGAGCAGTTCTTC.

This clonotype was recorded many times. The chain is built from TRBV12-3 or TRBV12-4 and TRBJ1-3; tentatively, D is TRBD1 (5 bases). The CDR3 has 17 residues. The V end was cut by 8 bases, the J end by 4 bases, with 24 bases between. In DNA, the CDR3 is TGTGCCAGCCGACTGTGGGGGGGGAGGAATGTCGGAAACACCATATATTTT. This encodes CASRLWGGRNVGNTIYF.

This clonotype was observed at least ten times. The chain joins TRBV7-9 to TRBJ1-1; the D gene is possibly TRBD1 (5 bases). V was clipped by 5 bases and J by 2 bases, with 12 bases between them. Germline V gene data show CDR1 as SEHNR and CDR2 as FQNEAQ (reference sequence). CDR3 size: 14 residues. CDR3 amino acids: CASSARDGNTEAFF. CDR3 DNA: TGTGCCAGCAGCGCCCGGGACGGCAACACTGAAGCTTTCTTT.

This chain joins TRBV15 and TRBJ2-3, with TRBD2 matching over 10 bases. After removal of 11 bases from V and 4 bases from J, the junction contained 18 bases not matched to a gene. CDR3 length equals 17 residues. Germline V CDR1 and CDR2: LNHNV, YYDKDF (reference sequence). CDR3 loop: CAHSAGLAGAESDTQYF. CDR3 bases: TGTGCCCATAGCGCAGGGCTAGCGGGGGCTGAGTCAGATACGCAGTATTTT.

This clonotype has a handful of counts. The chain carries TRBV27 and TRBJ2-3, with D perhaps TRBD1 (6 bases). Germline V lookup: CDR1 MNHEY, CDR2 SMNVEV (reference sequence). This CDR3 has 14 amino acids. Trimming removed 2 bases from V and 12 bases from J, with 18 bases in between. The CDR3 nucleotides are TGTGCCAGCAGTTTAAGGGCCAACAGGGAAAAACAGTATTTT. Residues: CASSLRANREKQYF.

Turning to this clonotype: A read error is likely here: a far larger clone is one base away. V gene TRBV11-2 combines with J gene TRBJ2-7, with D perhaps being TRBD1 or TRBD2 (5 bases each). The CDR3 contains 15 residues. Germline V lookup: CDR1 SGHAT, CDR2 FQNNGV. CDR3 residues: CTSSRGDLPSYEQYF. In DNA form, the CDR3 reads TGTACCAGCTCTAGAGGGGACCTTCCCTCCTACGAGCAGTACTTC.

The sample holds a few counts of this clonotype. V and J are TRBV2 and TRBJ1-2; D not resolved. There are 13 residues in the CDR3. Germline V lookup: CDR1 SNHLY, CDR2 FYNNEI. V lost 3 bases, J lost 2 bases, and 7 bases lay in between. CDR3: CASSETLNYGYTF. In DNA, the CDR3 is TGTGCCAGCAGTGAGACTTTGAACTATGGCTACACCTTC.

This clonotype occurred a few times. The chain's CDR3 is CASSADTLVGEQYF. Here the CDR3 DNA reads TGTGCCAGCAGTGCGGACACACTGGTCGGCGAGCAGTACTTC. V is TRBV2 and J is TRBJ2-7; TRBD1 is a possible D gene (5 bases). Looked up from germline, CDR1 is SNHLY and CDR2 is FYNNEI. Trimming took off 4 bases at V and 6 bases at J, with 16 bases between the two ends. This CDR3 comprises 14 residues.

This clonotype was picked up many times. The J gene is TRBJ1-2, the V gene TRBV2; no clear D gene. V lost 5 bases, J lost 5 bases, and 12 bases lay in between. CDR1 is SNHLY and CDR2 is FYNNEI in the germline V gene. The CDR3 has 13 residues. The CDR3 DNA is TGTGCCAGCAGTCCGCAGGAACATTATGGCTACACCTTC. It translates to CASSPQEHYGYTF.

This clonotype came up many times. The rearrangement joins TRBV20-1 to TRBJ2-7; D is ambiguous. Germline V lookup: CDR1 DFQATT, CDR2 SNEGSKA (reference sequence). There are 13 residues in the CDR3. V was clipped by 3 bases and J by 0 bases, with 9 bases between them. CDR3 in DNA: TGCAGTGCTAGTATACAGAGCTCCTACGAGCAGTACTTC. It specifies CSASIQSSYEQYF.

The chain recombines TRBV13 with TRBJ2-5; D not resolved. This CDR3 spans 13 amino acids. From germline, CDR1 is PRHDT and CDR2 FYEKMQ (reference sequence). V was cut by 5 bases and J by 3 bases, with 10 bases left in between. This chain's CDR3 is CASSDSIEETQYF. CDR3 DNA: TGTGCCAGCAGCGACTCGATTGAAGAGACCCAGTACTTC.

The chain couples TRBV5-1 to TRBJ2-3, with TRBD2 matching 10 bases. Per the germline V gene, CDR1 is SGHRS and CDR2 is YFSETQ. The CDR3 runs to 17 residues. V shed 0 bases and J 4 bases; nucleotides not matched to a gene: 8. The CDR3 nucleotides read TGCGCCAGCAGCTTGGAGAGCGGGAGGGCCCATGCAGATACGCAGTATTTT. This encodes CASSLESGRAHADTQYF.

Ten or more counts support this clonotype. The chain employs TRBV3-1 and TRBJ1-1, with 7 bases that match TRBD1. The ends lost 3 bases at V and 1 base at J; junction bases unmatched: 5. This CDR3 contains 15 residues. Germline loops: CDR1 LGHDT, CDR2 YNNKEL (reference sequence). The CDR3 sequence is CASSHSDRRNTEAFF. CDR3 in DNA: TGTGCCAGCAGCCACTCGGACAGGAGGAACACTGAAGCTTTCTTT.

This chain links TRBV6-2 or TRBV6-3 with TRBJ2-3; D may be TRBD2 (7 bases). CDR1 and CDR2 from the germline V gene are MNHEY and SVGEGT. The V and J ends lost 11 bases and 3 bases respectively, with 21 bases between them. There are 15 residues in the CDR3. CDR3: CAGRTGGAGTDTQYF. The CDR3 bases are TGTGCCGGACGTACTGGGGGGGCCGGAACAGATACGCAGTATTTT.

This clonotype was observed a few times. This chain links TRBV20-1 with TRBJ2-1; 9 nucleotides line up with TRBD2. The trim removed 4 bases at V and 9 bases at J, leaving 13 bases unmatched. Per germline, CDR1 DFQATT and CDR2 SNEGSKA (reference sequence). The CDR3 consists of 15 residues. The CDR3: CSATSAVAGVGEQFF. The CDR3, as DNA: TGCAGTGCTACCTCGGCGGTAGCGGGAGTAGGTGAGCAGTTCTTC.

The chain is built from TRBV5-8 and TRBJ2-5, with 16 bases matching TRBD2. The CDR3 is made up of 18 amino acids. The ends lost 4 bases at V and 0 bases at J; junction bases unmatched: 6. Germline V gene sequence: CDR1 SGHTS, CDR2 YDEGEE. The CDR3 bases are TGTGCCAGCAGCCCGGGGACTAGCGGGAGGGCGTACCAAGAGACCCAGTACTTC. It encodes CASSPGTSGRAYQETQYF.

The J gene is TRBJ1-2, the V gene TRBV11-1, with a tentative D call TRBD1 (6 bases). CDR1 and CDR2 from the germline V gene are SGHAT and FQDESV (reference sequence). Trimming cost V 3 bases and J 7 bases, with 9 bases left between them. CDR3 length equals 12 residues. CDR3 sequence: CASSFPGAGYTF. The CDR3 region has the DNA TGTGCCAGCAGCTTTCCAGGGGCTGGCTACACCTTC.

This rearrangement joins TRBV3-1 to TRBJ2-3, with a possible D match to TRBD1 (7 bases). Germline CDR1 and CDR2: LGHDT and YNNKEL (reference sequence). The CDR3 contains 19 residues. Trimming cost V 0 bases and J 3 bases, with 22 bases left between them. The CDR3 reads CASSQDPPGGSGWTDTQYF. The CDR3 nucleotides read TGTGCCAGCAGCCAAGACCCCCCAGGGGGGAGCGGGTGGACAGATACGCAGTATTTT.

The chain couples TRBV5-4 to TRBJ1-1; D gene uncertain. Germline V gives CDR1 SGHNT, CDR2 YYREEE (reference sequence). The length of the CDR3 is 13 residues. V lost 4 bases, J lost 1 base, and 8 bases lay in between. The CDR3, as DNA: TGTGCCAGCAGCCCCGAACGGAACACTGAAGCTTTCTTT. This codes for CASSPERNTEAFF.

This clonotype has only a few counts. It may be a read error: a sequence one base away is much more abundant. The chain couples TRBV11-2 to TRBJ2-7; 8 nucleotides agree with TRBD2. The CDR3 has 18 residues. The J segment lost 1 base and the V segment lost 1 base, leaving 12 bases of the junction unmatched. Per the germline V gene, CDR1 is SGHAT and CDR2 is FQNNGV. CDR3 protein: CASSLGFERAGGSYEQYF. Here the CDR3 DNA reads TGTGCCAGCAGCTTAGGATTTGAGAGGGCGGGGGGATCCTACGAGCAGTACTTC.

The chain employs TRBV24-1 and TRBJ2-2, with D perhaps TRBD1 (6 bases). The CDR3 is 15 amino acids. Germline V CDR1 and CDR2: KGHDR, SFDVKD. Trimming cost V 1 base and J 5 bases, with 10 bases left between them. Written as DNA, the CDR3 is TGTGCCACCAGTGATTTTAGGGGGAAGACCGGGGAGCTGTTTTTT. Translation gives CATSDFRGKTGELFF.

This chain links TRBV28 with TRBJ2-5; 11 nucleotides line up with TRBD2. V was clipped by 8 bases and J by 2 bases; unmatched bases: 10. Germline V gene data show CDR1 as MDHEN and CDR2 as SYDVKM. This CDR3 spans 16 amino acids. The CDR3 bases are TGTGCCAGCCTAACTAGCGGGAGCCACGAACAAGAGACCCAGTACTTC. Amino acid sequence: CASLTSGSHEQETQYF.

This clonotype was recorded a few times. This chain's CDR3 is CSASRSPYEQYF. Here the CDR3 DNA reads TGCAGTGCTAGCCGCAGCCCCTACGAGCAGTACTTC. This chain links TRBV20-1 with TRBJ2-7; unclear D gene. Trimming cost V 3 bases and J 2 bases, with 8 bases left between them. Germline V CDR1 and CDR2: DFQATT, SNEGSKA (reference sequence). There are 12 residues in the CDR3.

The sample holds a few counts of this clonotype. It is unclear where the CDR3 begins or ends on the DNA, so no DNA is shown, and the CDR3 is as TCRdb lists it. The rearrangement uses TRBV6-2 or TRBV6-3 and TRBJ2-5; the table assigns TRBD2, which was not confirmed against the DNA. Germline V gene data show CDR1 as MNHEY and CDR2 as SVGEGT. The CDR3 spans 16 amino acids, including both terminal residues. The CDR3 protein is CASSYFGNAGGETQYF.

The J gene is TRBJ2-1, the V gene TRBV3-1; 9 nucleotides agree with TRBD2. The assigned J gene may be wrong: the sequence end matches TRBJ2-5 better. Germline lookup yields CDR1 LGHDT and CDR2 YNNKEL (reference sequence). The CDR3 has 15 residues. The CDR3 bases are TGTGCCAGCAGCCAAGCGACTAGCGGAGAAGAGACCCAGTACTTC. Its translation is CASSQATSGEETQYF.

The sample holds one count of this clonotype. A far larger clone is a single base away, which makes a read error likely. CDR3 loop: CASSGQREVDEQYF. As DNA, the CDR3 is TGTGCCAGCAGTGGTCAGCGGGAGGTCGATGAGCAGTACTTC. The rearrangement links TRBV6-1 to TRBJ2-7; TRBD2 matches at 9 bases. Germline CDR1 reads MNHNS; CDR2 reads SASEGT. This CDR3 is 14 amino acids long. The V and J ends lost 4 bases and 7 bases, in that order; junction bases with no gene match: 8.

This chain uses TRBV3-1 with TRBJ2-2; D is ambiguous. CDR1 is LGHDT and CDR2 is YNNKEL in the germline V gene (reference sequence). This CDR3 contains 13 residues. With 1 base removed from V and 7 bases from J, the gap between germline ends came to 7 bases. The CDR3 DNA is TGTGCCAGCAGCCAAGTTATAGGCGGGGAGCTGTTTTTT. Protein sequence: CASSQVIGGELFF.